This TCR beta chain was sequenced in a study of human thymus T cells. With respect to this clone: Antigen unknown.

The germline CDR1 and CDR2 sequences are KGHSH and LQKENI. The V and J ends lost 0 bases and 1 base respectively, with 9 bases between them. The CDR3 length is 15 residues. Resections from corrective heart surgery supplied the thymus tissue. Healthy Finnish infants undergoing corrective surgery for congenital heart defects were used as donors. Using immunoSEQ multiplex PCR, the repertoire was profiled, and TCRdb retains in-frame clones only, with some absent. The table has tens of thousands of clones, 90% to 95% seen once. Study results and limitations: Related reports documented highly overlapping thymic repertoires among unrelated individuals. Blood and thymic repertoires both appeared biased in V and J gene usage.

This receptor was identified in a girl younger than two with a congenital heart defect but otherwise immunologically healthy. Sequencing was performed on thymus tissue. V gene TRBV18 combines with J gene TRBJ1-1; perhaps TRBD1 as D (6 bases). CDR3 DNA: TGTGCCAGCTCACCACCGGACAGTAAGAACACTGAAGCTTTCTTT. Its protein is CASSPPDSKNTEAFF.